The next 9 T cell receptor beta chains were all read from a single sample in a study of Ad26.COV2.S vaccination and SARS-CoV-2 variants. Clones were sequenced by immunoSEQ multiplex PCR, and TCRdb holds only the in-frame ones, with some missing. The table includes approximately 500,000 clones, roughly 85% detected once. Stated treatment: 19 received Ad26.COV2.S at low or high dose, single or two shots; 5 received placebo; per-sample allocation not given. Sampling was performed 63 days after the first vaccine or placebo injection. This material consisted of peripheral blood, taken in a trial of Ad26.COV2.S vaccine versus placebo. The receptors stem from a person between 18 and 65 years old who received the Ad26.COV2.S COVID-19 vaccine or a placebo.

This rearrangement joins TRBV6-5 to TRBJ1-1; D gene ambiguous. Per germline, CDR1 MNHEY and CDR2 SVGAGI. The CDR3 covers 14 residues. Trimming left V 0 bases short and J 5 bases short, with 10 bases between. The DNA of the CDR3 is TGTGCCAGCAGTTACTCTAGCGTTTCGACTGAAGCTTTCTTT. This sequence encodes CASSYSSVSTEAFF.

The chain couples TRBV6-6 to TRBJ1-1; perhaps TRBD1 as D (5 bases). This CDR3 is 14 amino acids long. Between the trimmed V and J ends, which lost 2 bases and 2 bases, there was a span of 9 bases. Germline V lookup: CDR1 MNHNY, CDR2 SVGAGI (reference sequence). The CDR3 nucleotides are TGTGCCAGCAGTTACGGTGGGGGAAACACTGAAGCTTTCTTT. Translation: CASSYGGGNTEAFF.

The gene calls are TRBV6-1 and TRBJ1-1; D is unresolved. The CDR3 loop spans 12 amino acids. Germline V gene sequence: CDR1 MNHNS, CDR2 SASEGT. Trimming shortened V by 2 bases and J by 3 bases, and 4 bases separated the two germline ends. CDR3 bases: TGTGCCAGCAGTGAACGATACACTGAAGCTTTCTTT. Translation: CASSERYTEAFF.

This chain uses TRBV11-2 with TRBJ2-3, with D possibly matching TRBD2 (6 bases). Deletions cut 3 bases from V and 1 base from J, with 11 bases between. This CDR3 spans 15 amino acids. Germline values: CDR1 SGHAT, CDR2 FQNNGV. The CDR3 here is CASSFRASGTDTQYF. CDR3 coding DNA: TGTGCCAGCAGCTTTCGGGCTAGCGGCACAGATACGCAGTATTTT.

This sequence joins TRBV28 and TRBJ2-7; 8 positions match TRBD2. CDR1 and CDR2 from the germline V gene are MDHEN and SYDVKM. The CDR3 contains 18 residues. V lost 6 bases and J lost 3; bases outside the gene matches: 19. The CDR3 sequence is CASSPSPPGSGSVYEQYF. The DNA of the CDR3 is TGTGCCAGCAGCCCCTCTCCTCCGGGAAGCGGGAGTGTCTACGAGCAGTACTTC.

This chain joins TRBV11-2 and TRBJ1-4; D is possibly TRBD1 (6 bases). Trimming shortened V by 0 bases and J by 6 bases, and 14 bases separated the two germline ends. Germline CDR1 and CDR2: SGHAT and FQNNGV. The CDR3 length is 16 residues. Here the CDR3 DNA reads TGTGCCAGCAGCTTAGAGATAGGGGACACCCATGAAAAACTGTTTTTT. Residues: CASSLEIGDTHEKLFF.

The chain combines TRBV6-5 with TRBJ2-1, with D perhaps TRBD1 (6 bases). Looked up from germline, CDR1 is MNHEY and CDR2 is SVGAGI. V shed 6 bases and J shed 7 bases, with 10 bases lying between them. The CDR3 is made up of 12 amino acids. Here the CDR3 reads CASRQGWNEQFF. CDR3 DNA sequence: TGTGCCAGCAGACAGGGTTGGAATGAGCAGTTCTTC.

V and J are TRBV4-3 and TRBJ2-7; D might be TRBD2 (6 bases). Trimming took 1 base from V and 1 from J, leaving 11 bases between them. The CDR3 loop spans 15 amino acids. Per the germline V gene, CDR1 is LGHNA and CDR2 is YSLEER. The CDR3 loop is CASSQGIGGSYEQYF. In nucleotides, the CDR3 is TGCGCCAGCAGCCAAGGGATAGGAGGGTCCTACGAGCAGTACTTC.

The rearrangement uses TRBV28 and TRBJ2-7; D gene unclear. Trimming removed 5 bases from V and 1 base from J, with 9 bases in between. The CDR3 totals 13 residues. Germline values: CDR1 MDHEN, CDR2 SYDVKM. This chain's CDR3 is CASSPRWSYEQYF. The CDR3 DNA is TGTGCCAGCAGTCCCCGATGGTCCTACGAGCAGTACTTC.